A single sample is the source of the 18 T cell receptor beta chains below, sequenced in a study of blood T cells in healthy people across ages. Together with a sample-barcoded 5' primer, a J-beta primer mix was included in a second PCR lasting about 7 to 11 cycles. TCRdb used MiXCR to reprocess the 5' RACE reads, holding one entry per CDR3 protein. The repertoire holds around 1.7 million distinct CDR3 sequences, roughly 30% seen once, with over 7% in the top ten. Sequences were obtained from blood. These receptors were obtained from a woman in her twenties or thirties in good health.

This clonotype appeared many times. The rearrangement joins TRBV5-5 to TRBJ1-5; no clear D. Trimming removed 0 bases at V and 8 bases at J, with 9 bases between. The germline V gene has CDR1 SGHKS and CDR2 YYEKEE (reference sequence). The CDR3 covers 13 residues. The chain's CDR3 is CASSLGPREPQHF. The DNA for the CDR3 is TGTGCCAGCAGCTTGGGACCGAGGGAGCCCCAGCATTTT. Together with reference TRBV5-5 and TRBJ1-5, the CDR3 gives the full variable domain: DAGVTQSPTHLIKTRGQQVTLRCSPISGHKSVSWYQQVLGQGPQFIFQYYEKEERGRGNFPDRFSARQFPNYSSELNVNALLLGDSALYLCASSLGPREPQHFGDGTRLSIL.

The V call is TRBV13, the J call TRBJ1-2; a weak D match, TRBD1 (5 bases). Germline CDR1 and CDR2: PRHDT and FYEKMQ (reference sequence). The V end lost 0 bases, the J end lost 8 bases, and 25 bases lay between the germline ends. The CDR3 runs 18 residues. The CDR3 loop is CASSLGGQGSLKLQGYTF. CDR3 DNA: TGTGCCAGCAGCTTAGGCGGCCAGGGATCCCTCAAACTACAGGGCTACACCTTC.

The chain carries TRBV7-3 and TRBJ2-3; TRBD2 agrees at 7 bases. V lost 5 bases to trimming and J lost 3 bases; unmatched junction nucleotides: 8. Germline loops: CDR1 SGHTA, CDR2 FQGTGA. The CDR3 covers 15 residues. As DNA, the CDR3 is TGTGCCAGCAGCCGTGGACTAGGTCGAACAGATACGCAGTATTTT. Translated: CASSRGLGRTDTQYF.

The chain couples TRBV19 to TRBJ1-5, with D tentatively TRBD1 (5 bases). Trimming removed 7 bases from V and 0 bases from J, with 16 bases in between. CDR3 length: 16 residues. The germline gives CDR1 LNHDA, CDR2 SQIVND (reference sequence). The DNA for the CDR3 is TGTGCCAGTAACGGATTGCAGGGAGTTAGCAATCAGCCCCAGCATTTT. Translated: CASNGLQGVSNQPQHF.

This clonotype was detected only a few times. One base away lies a much larger clone, so this may be a sequencing read error. This rearrangement joins TRBV29-1 to TRBJ2-7; 9 nucleotides line up with TRBD1. Germline loops: CDR1 SQVTM, CDR2 ANQGSEA. The CDR3 is made up of 14 amino acids. CDR3 DNA: TGCAACGTTGACCGACAGGGGGACTCCTACGAGCAGTACTTC. This encodes CNVDRQGDSYEQYF.

The chain uses TRBV7-3 and TRBJ1-1; D may be TRBD1 (6 bases). V was shortened by 4 bases and J by 10 bases, with 16 bases between the two germline ends. This CDR3 region has 13 residues. Per germline, CDR1 SGHTA and CDR2 FQGTGA. DNA of the CDR3: TGTGCCAGCAGCTCATACAGCTCGGGGGCAGCTTTCTTT. Amino acids: CASSSYSSGAAFF.

The chain recombines TRBV12-3 or TRBV12-4 with TRBJ2-4, with 9 bases aligning to TRBD2. The closer fit of TRBJ2-7 to the DNA end suggests the J call may be wrong. This CDR3 is built from 14 residues. CDR3 protein: CANRIAGDLYEQYF. Written as DNA, the CDR3 is TGTGCCAACAGGATAGCGGGAGATCTCTACGAGCAGTACTTC.

This clonotype came up many times. The chain joins TRBV20-1 to TRBJ2-7, with D unresolved. The CDR3 is 11 residues long. V was trimmed by 3 bases and J by 6 bases, leaving 9 bases between them. Germline V lookup: CDR1 DFQATT, CDR2 SNEGSKA (reference sequence). CDR3 protein: CSASRSLEQYF. The CDR3 bases are TGCAGTGCTAGCCGTAGTCTCGAGCAGTACTTC.

The V gene is TRBV24-1, the J gene TRBJ2-3, with 9 bases that match TRBD2. Per germline, CDR1 KGHDR and CDR2 SFDVKD. The CDR3 is made up of 16 amino acids. J gave up 11 bases and V 2 bases, and 13 bases lay outside the gene matches. CDR3 in amino acids: CATSDSKRGEPKRQYF. The DNA of the CDR3 is TGTGCCACCAGTGATTCTAAGCGGGGGGAACCCAAGAGGCAGTATTTT.

The table lists this clonotype with many counts. This chain connects TRBV6-5 to TRBJ2-1; TRBD2 matches at 8 bases. From germline, CDR1 is MNHEY and CDR2 SVGAGI. J gave up 5 bases and V 2 bases, and 8 bases lay outside the gene matches. The CDR3 extends over 16 amino acids. The CDR3 reads CASSYLRTSPNNEQFF. The CDR3 bases are TGTGCCAGCAGTTACCTTCGGACTAGCCCCAACAATGAGCAGTTCTTC.

J is TRBJ2-3 and V is TRBV20-1; 7 bases match TRBD2. The CDR3 consists of 15 residues. V dropped 7 bases and J dropped 3; count of bases not matched to a gene: 13. The germline gives CDR1 DFQATT, CDR2 SNEGSKA (reference sequence). This CDR3 is CSGRPAGRATDTQYF. The CDR3, as DNA: TGCAGTGGGAGACCAGCGGGACGGGCGACAGATACGCAGTATTTT.

The rearrangement uses TRBV20-1 and TRBJ2-5; tentative D call: TRBD1 (5 bases). Germline V CDR1 and CDR2: DFQATT, SNEGSKA (reference sequence). CDR3 length: 14 amino acids. The germline V and J ends were trimmed by 0 bases and 4 bases, with 12 bases remaining between them. CDR3 DNA sequence: TGCAGTGCTAGAGACCTCCAGGGAAGAGAGACCCAGTACTTC. It yields the protein CSARDLQGRETQYF.

The rearrangement uses TRBV11-2 and TRBJ2-7, with a possible D match to TRBD1 (6 bases). Per germline, CDR1 SGHAT and CDR2 FQNNGV. The CDR3 spans 13 residues. Between the trimmed V and J ends, which lost 2 bases and 3 bases, there was a span of 8 bases. The CDR3 region is CASSLWDNYEQYF. Here the CDR3 DNA reads TGTGCCAGCAGCTTATGGGACAACTACGAGCAGTACTTC.

This clonotype was counted only a few times. The chain couples TRBV3-1 to TRBJ2-1, with TRBD2 as a possible D gene (7 bases). The CDR3 contains 14 residues. Per germline, CDR1 LGHDT and CDR2 YNNKEL (reference sequence). V was cut by 5 bases and J by 8 bases, with 16 bases left in between. Here the CDR3 reads CASSSGEGVDEQFF. The DNA for the CDR3 is TGTGCCAGCAGCAGCGGGGAGGGGGTCGATGAGCAGTTCTTC.

The rearrangement uses TRBV20-1 and TRBJ2-1; D unclear. In germline, CDR1 is DFQATT, CDR2 SNEGSKA (reference sequence). There are 11 residues in the CDR3. The CDR3 loop is CSPTTCNEQFF. The CDR3, as DNA: TGCAGCCCAACCACATGCAATGAGCAGTTCTTC.

Ten or more counts support this clonotype. The chain's CDR3 is CASRGLAGTTGELFF. As DNA, the CDR3 is TGTGCCAGCAGGGGACTAGCGGGGACCACCGGGGAGCTGTTTTTT. The chain has TRBV6-5 and TRBJ2-2; 13 bases align to TRBD2. The CDR3 is 15 amino acids. Losses at the gene ends were 6 bases for V and 4 bases for J; bases not matched to a gene: 2. The germline CDR1 and CDR2 sequences are MNHEY and SVGAGI.

On this clonotype itself: A read error is possible here, since a much larger clone lies one base away. V and J are TRBV15 and TRBJ2-7; TRBD2 is a possible D gene (5 bases). CDR3 length equals 16 residues. CDR1 is LNHNV and CDR2 is YYDKDF in the germline V gene (reference sequence). Here the CDR3 reads CVTSRDTRGPSYEQYF. For the CDR3, the DNA is TGTGTCACCAGCAGAGATACTCGCGGGCCCTCCTACGAGCAGTACTTC.

In its sample, this clonotype was seen a few times. Mismatch with germline at one junction end may stem from a read error. The chain links TRBV4-2 to TRBJ2-3; tentatively, D is TRBD1 (5 bases). Germline CDR1 reads LGHNA; CDR2 reads YNFKEQ. The CDR3 is made up of 15 amino acids. The CDR3: CVSSQGARSTDTQYF. CDR3 bases: TGTGTCAGCAGCCAAGGGGCCAGATCCACAGATACGCAGTATTTT.